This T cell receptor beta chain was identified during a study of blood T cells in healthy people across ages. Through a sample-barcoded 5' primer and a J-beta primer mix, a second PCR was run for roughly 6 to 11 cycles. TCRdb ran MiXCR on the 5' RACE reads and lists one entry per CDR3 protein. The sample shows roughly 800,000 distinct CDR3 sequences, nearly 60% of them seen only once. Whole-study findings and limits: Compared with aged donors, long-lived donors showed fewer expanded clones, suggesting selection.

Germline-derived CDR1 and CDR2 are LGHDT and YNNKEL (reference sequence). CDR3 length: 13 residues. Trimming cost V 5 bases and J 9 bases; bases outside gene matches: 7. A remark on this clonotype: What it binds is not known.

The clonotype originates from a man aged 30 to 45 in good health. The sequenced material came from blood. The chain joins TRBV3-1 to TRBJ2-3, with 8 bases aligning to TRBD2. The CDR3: CASSSRLAMTQYF. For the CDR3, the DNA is TGTGCCAGCAGCTCACGACTAGCGATGACGCAGTATTTT.